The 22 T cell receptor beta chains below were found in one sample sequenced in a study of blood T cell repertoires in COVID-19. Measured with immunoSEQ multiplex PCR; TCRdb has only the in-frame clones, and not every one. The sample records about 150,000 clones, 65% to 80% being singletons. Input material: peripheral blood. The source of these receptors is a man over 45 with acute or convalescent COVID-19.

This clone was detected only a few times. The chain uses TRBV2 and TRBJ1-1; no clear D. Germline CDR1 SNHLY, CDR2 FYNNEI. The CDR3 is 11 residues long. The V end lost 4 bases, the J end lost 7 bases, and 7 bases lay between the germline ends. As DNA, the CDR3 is TGTGCCAGCAGTGTAGGGAGTGAAGCTTTCTTT. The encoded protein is CASSVGSEAFF.

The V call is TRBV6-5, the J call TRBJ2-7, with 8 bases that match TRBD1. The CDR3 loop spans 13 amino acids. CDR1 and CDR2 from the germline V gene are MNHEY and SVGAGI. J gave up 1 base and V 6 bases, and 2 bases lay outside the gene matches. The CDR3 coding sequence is TGTGCCAGCAGCAGGACAGGGTCCTACGAGCAGTACGTC. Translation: CASSRTGSYEQYV.

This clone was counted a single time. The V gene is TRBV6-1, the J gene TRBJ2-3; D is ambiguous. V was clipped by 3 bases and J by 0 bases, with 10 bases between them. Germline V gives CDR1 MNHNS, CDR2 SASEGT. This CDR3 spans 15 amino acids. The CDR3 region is CASSEYFSSTDTQYF. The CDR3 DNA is TGTGCCAGCAGTGAGTACTTCTCAAGCACAGATACGCAGTATTTT.

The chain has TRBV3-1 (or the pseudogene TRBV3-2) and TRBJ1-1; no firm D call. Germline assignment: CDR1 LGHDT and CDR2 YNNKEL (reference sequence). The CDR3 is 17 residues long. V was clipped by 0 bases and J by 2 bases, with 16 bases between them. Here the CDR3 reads CASSQDMGRIVNTEAFF. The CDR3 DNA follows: TGTGCCAGCAGCCAAGATATGGGGAGAATCGTAAACACTGAAGCTTTCTTT.

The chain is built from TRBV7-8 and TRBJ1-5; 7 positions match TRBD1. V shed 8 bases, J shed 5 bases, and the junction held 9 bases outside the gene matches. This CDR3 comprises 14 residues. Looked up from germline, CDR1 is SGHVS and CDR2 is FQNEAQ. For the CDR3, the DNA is TGTGCCAGCGCCTTGGGACAGTCGGATCAGCCCCAGCATTTT. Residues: CASALGQSDQPQHF.

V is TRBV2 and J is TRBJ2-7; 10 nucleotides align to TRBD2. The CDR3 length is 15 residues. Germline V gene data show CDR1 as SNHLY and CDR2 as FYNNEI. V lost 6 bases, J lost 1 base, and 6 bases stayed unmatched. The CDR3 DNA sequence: TGTGCCAGCAGCGAGGGACTAGCGCTATCCTACGAGCAGTACTTC. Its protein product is CASSEGLALSYEQYF.

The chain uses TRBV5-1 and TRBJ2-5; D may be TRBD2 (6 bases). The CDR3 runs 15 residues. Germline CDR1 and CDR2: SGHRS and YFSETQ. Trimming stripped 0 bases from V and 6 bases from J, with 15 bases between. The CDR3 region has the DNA TGCGCCAGCAGCTTGGATGTCTCGGGAGCACAGACCCAGTACTTC. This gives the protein CASSLDVSGAQTQYF.

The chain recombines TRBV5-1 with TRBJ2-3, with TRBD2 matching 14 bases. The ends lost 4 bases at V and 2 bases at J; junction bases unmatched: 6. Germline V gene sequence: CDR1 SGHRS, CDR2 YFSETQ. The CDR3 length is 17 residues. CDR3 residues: CASSSGTSGGFTDTQYF. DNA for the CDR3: TGCGCCAGCAGCAGCGGGACTAGCGGGGGATTCACAGATACGCAGTATTTT.

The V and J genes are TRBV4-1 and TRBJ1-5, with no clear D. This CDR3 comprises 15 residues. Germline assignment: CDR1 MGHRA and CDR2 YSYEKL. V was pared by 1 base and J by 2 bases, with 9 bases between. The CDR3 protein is CASSQVGGGNQPQHF. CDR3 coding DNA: TGCGCCAGCAGCCAAGTAGGCGGTGGCAATCAGCCCCAGCATTTT.

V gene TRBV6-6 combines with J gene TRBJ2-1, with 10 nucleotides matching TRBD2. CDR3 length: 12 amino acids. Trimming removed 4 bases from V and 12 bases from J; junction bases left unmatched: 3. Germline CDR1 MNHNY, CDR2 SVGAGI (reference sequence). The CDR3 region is CASSSSGGPQFF. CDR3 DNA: TGTGCCAGCAGTTCTAGCGGGGGCCCGCAGTTCTTC.

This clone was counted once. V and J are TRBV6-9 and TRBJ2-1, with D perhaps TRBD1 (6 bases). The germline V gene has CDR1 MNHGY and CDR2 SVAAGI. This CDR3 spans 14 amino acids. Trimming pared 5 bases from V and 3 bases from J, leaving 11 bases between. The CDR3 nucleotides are TGTGCCAGCAGTCGGACGGACAGCTACAATGAGCAGTTCTTC. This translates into CASSRTDSYNEQFF.

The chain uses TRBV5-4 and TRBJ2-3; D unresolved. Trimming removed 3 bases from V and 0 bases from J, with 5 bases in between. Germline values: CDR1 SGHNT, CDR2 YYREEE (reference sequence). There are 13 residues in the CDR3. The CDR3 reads CASSSTSTDTQYF. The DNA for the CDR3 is TGTGCCAGCAGCTCGACTAGCACAGATACGCAGTATTTT.

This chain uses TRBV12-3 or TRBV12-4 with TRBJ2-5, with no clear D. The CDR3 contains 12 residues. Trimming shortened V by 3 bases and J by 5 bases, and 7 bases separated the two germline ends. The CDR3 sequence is CASSFKLETQYF. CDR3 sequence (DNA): TGTGCCAGCAGTTTTAAATTGGAGACCCAGTACTTC.

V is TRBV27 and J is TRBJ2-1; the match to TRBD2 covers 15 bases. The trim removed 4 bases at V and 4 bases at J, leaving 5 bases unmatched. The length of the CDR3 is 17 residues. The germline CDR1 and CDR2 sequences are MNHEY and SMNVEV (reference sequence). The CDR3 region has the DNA TGTGCCAGCAGTTCCCGGACTAGCGGGGGGGTGTACAATGAGCAGTTCTTC. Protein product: CASSSRTSGGVYNEQFF.

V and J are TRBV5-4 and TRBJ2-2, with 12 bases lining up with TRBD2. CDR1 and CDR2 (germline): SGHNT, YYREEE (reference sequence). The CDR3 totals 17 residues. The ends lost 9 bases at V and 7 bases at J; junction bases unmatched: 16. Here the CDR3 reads CAIPTSLAGGVIGELFF. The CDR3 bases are TGTGCCATCCCGACTTCACTAGCGGGGGGTGTTATCGGGGAGCTGTTTTTT.

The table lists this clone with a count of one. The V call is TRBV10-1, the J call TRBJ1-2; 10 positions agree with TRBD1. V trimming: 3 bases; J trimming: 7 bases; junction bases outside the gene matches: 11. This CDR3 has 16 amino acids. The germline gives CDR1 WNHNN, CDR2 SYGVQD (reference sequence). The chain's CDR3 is CASSDRSGTGVAGYTF. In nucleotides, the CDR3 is TGCGCCAGCAGTGACCGATCCGGGACAGGGGTCGCTGGCTACACCTTC.

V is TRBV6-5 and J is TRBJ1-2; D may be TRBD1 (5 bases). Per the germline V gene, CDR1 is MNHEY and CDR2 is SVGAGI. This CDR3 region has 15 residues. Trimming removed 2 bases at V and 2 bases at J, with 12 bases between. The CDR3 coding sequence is TGTGCCAGCAGTTACGACCGGACACCCAACTATGGCTACACCTTC. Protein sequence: CASSYDRTPNYGYTF.

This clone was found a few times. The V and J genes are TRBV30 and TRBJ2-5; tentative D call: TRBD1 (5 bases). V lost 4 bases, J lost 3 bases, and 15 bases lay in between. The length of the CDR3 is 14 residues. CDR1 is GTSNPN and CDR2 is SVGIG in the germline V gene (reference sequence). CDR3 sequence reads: CAWTVGWGEETQYF. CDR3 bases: TGTGCCTGGACGGTGGGGTGGGGCGAAGAGACCCAGTACTTC.

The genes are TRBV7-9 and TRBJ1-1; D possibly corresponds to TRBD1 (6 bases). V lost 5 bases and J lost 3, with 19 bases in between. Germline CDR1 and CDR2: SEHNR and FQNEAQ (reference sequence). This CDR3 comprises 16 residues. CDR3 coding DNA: TGTGCCAGCAGCCCTCCAGGGGTGACGAGAGACACTGAAGCTTTCTTT. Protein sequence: CASSPPGVTRDTEAFF.

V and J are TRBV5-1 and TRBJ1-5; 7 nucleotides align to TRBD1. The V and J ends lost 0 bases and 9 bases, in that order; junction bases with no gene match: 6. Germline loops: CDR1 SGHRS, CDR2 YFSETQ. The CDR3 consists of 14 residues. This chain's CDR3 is CASSLGGQTGPQHF. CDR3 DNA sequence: TGCGCCAGCAGCTTGGGGGGACAGACGGGGCCCCAGCATTTT. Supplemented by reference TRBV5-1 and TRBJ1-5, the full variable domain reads KAGVTQTPRYLIKTRGQQVTLSCSPISGHRSVSWYQQTPGQGLQFLFEYFSETQRNKGNFPGRFSGRQFSNSRSEMNVSTLELGDSALYLCASSLGGQTGPQHFGDGTRLSIL.

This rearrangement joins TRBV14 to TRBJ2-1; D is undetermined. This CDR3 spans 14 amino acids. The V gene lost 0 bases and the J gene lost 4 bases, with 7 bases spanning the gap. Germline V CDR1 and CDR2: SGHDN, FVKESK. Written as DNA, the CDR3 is TGTGCCAGCAGCCAAGATCCCCGGTACAATGAGCAGTTCTTC. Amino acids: CASSQDPRYNEQFF.

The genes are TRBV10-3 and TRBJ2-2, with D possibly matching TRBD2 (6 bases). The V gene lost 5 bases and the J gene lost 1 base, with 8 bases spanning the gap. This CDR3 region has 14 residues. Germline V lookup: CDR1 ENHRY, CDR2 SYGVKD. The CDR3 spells CAISSGRNTGELFF. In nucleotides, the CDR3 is TGTGCCATCAGTAGCGGGCGGAACACCGGGGAGCTGTTTTTT.